The 17 T cell receptor beta chains reported below all come from one sample, sequenced in a study of Ad26.COV2.S vaccination and SARS-CoV-2 variants. The treatment: some 20 received Ad26.COV2.S at low or high dose, single or two shots; about 5 received placebo; per-sample allocation not given. Sampling took place 63 days after the first vaccine or placebo injection. Repertoires were generated with immunoSEQ multiplex PCR, while TCRdb's copy carries only in-frame clones and drops some. The table shows 400,000 to 450,000 clones, with 75% to 95% occurring only once. The material was peripheral blood, obtained in a trial of Ad26.COV2.S vaccine versus placebo. The receptor set was obtained from a person aged 18-60 years who received the Ad26.COV2.S COVID-19 vaccine or a placebo.

The rearrangement uses TRBV7-9 and TRBJ2-1; TRBD1 is a possible D gene (5 bases). From germline, CDR1 is SEHNR and CDR2 FQNEAQ (reference sequence). The germline V and J ends were trimmed by 4 bases and 4 bases, with 26 bases remaining between them. The CDR3 is made up of 19 amino acids. The CDR3 is CASSSPRRPSGSLYNEQFF. Written as DNA, the CDR3 is TGTGCCAGCAGCTCCCCTCGTCGGCCTTCAGGGTCCCTGTACAATGAGCAGTTCTTC.

The genes are TRBV9 and TRBJ2-3, with D perhaps matching TRBD2 (5 bases). Germline lookup yields CDR1 SGDLS and CDR2 YYNGEE. The CDR3 covers 16 residues. Trimming left V 0 bases short and J 1 base short, with 12 bases between. The CDR3 nucleotides read TGTGCCAGCAGCGTAGGTTCGGGGTGGGGCACAGATACGCAGTATTTT. Protein product: CASSVGSGWGTDTQYF.

V usage is TRBV10-1 and J usage is TRBJ2-5, with TRBD2 matching 10 bases. The V gene's germline CDR1 is WNHNN and CDR2 SYGVQD (reference sequence). Trimming at V came to 0 bases and at J to 3 bases, leaving 1 base not matched to a gene. The CDR3 has 15 residues. The CDR3: CASSESTSGKETQYF. CDR3 nucleotide sequence: TGCGCCAGCAGTGAGTCAACTAGCGGGAAAGAGACCCAGTACTTC.

The rearrangement uses TRBV9 and TRBJ2-7, with TRBD2 matching 11 bases. Trimming at V came to 2 bases and at J to 5 bases, leaving 6 bases not matched to a gene. The germline V gene has CDR1 SGDLS and CDR2 YYNGEE. The CDR3 runs to 15 residues. Here the CDR3 reads CASSVTSGIEDEQYF. CDR3 nucleotide sequence: TGTGCCAGCAGCGTGACTAGCGGGATAGAGGACGAGCAGTACTTC.

The chain carries TRBV5-1 and TRBJ1-1, with D possibly matching TRBD1 (5 bases). V was clipped by 0 bases and J by 3 bases, with 15 bases between them. CDR3 length equals 16 residues. Per the germline V gene, CDR1 is SGHRS and CDR2 is YFSETQ. The CDR3 region has the DNA TGCGCCAGCAGCTTGGCCGGGGCCCCGCGGGACACTGAAGCTTTCTTT. This encodes CASSLAGAPRDTEAFF. Using reference TRBV5-1 and TRBJ1-1 for the parts outside the CDR3, the full variable domain is KAGVTQTPRYLIKTRGQQVTLSCSPISGHRSVSWYQQTPGQGLQFLFEYFSETQRNKGNFPGRFSGRQFSNSRSEMNVSTLELGDSALYLCASSLAGAPRDTEAFFGQGTRLTVV.

The rearrangement links TRBV2 to TRBJ2-3; 11 bases are a match to TRBD2. The V and J ends lost 7 bases and 0 bases, in that order; junction bases with no gene match: 6. This CDR3 region has 16 residues. Looked up from germline, CDR1 is SNHLY and CDR2 is FYNNEI. This CDR3 is CASTIAGGLSTDTQYF. Here the CDR3 DNA reads TGTGCCAGCACTATAGCGGGAGGGTTGAGCACAGATACGCAGTATTTT.

The chain couples TRBV30 to TRBJ1-3; D is uncertain. V lost 4 bases and J lost 0, with 10 bases in between. Germline assignment: CDR1 GTSNPN and CDR2 SVGIG (reference sequence). The CDR3 has 14 amino acids. CDR3 DNA sequence: TGTGCCTGGAACGTCAGAGTCTCTGGAAACACCATATATTTT. Protein sequence: CAWNVRVSGNTIYF.

The rearrangement joins TRBV11-2 to TRBJ2-7; TRBD2 matches 12 bases. CDR1 SGHAT and CDR2 FQNNGV come from the germline V gene. V dropped 5 bases and J dropped 3; count of bases not matched to a gene: 5. The CDR3 loop spans 15 amino acids. CDR3 residues: CASSLRLAGDYEQYF. The CDR3 bases are TGTGCCAGCAGCCTCAGACTAGCGGGGGACTACGAGCAGTACTTC.

The rearrangement uses TRBV27 and TRBJ2-2; 13 bases agree with TRBD2. Trimming took 7 bases from V and 2 from J; bases not matched to a gene: 7. CDR3 size: 17 residues. Germline V lookup: CDR1 MNHEY, CDR2 SMNVEV (reference sequence). In nucleotides, the CDR3 is TGTGCCAGCAAGCGACTAGCGGGAGGCCGAAACACCGGGGAGCTGTTTTTT. Its translation: CASKRLAGGRNTGELFF.

The rearrangement joins TRBV7-9 to TRBJ2-1, with 14 bases lining up with TRBD2. V shed 4 bases, J shed 0 bases, and the junction held 8 bases outside the gene matches. The germline V gene encodes CDR1 SEHNR and CDR2 FQNEAQ (reference sequence). This CDR3 contains 19 residues. This CDR3 is CASSWPRTSGGSSYNEQFF. The DNA of the CDR3 is TGTGCCAGCAGCTGGCCCCGGACTAGCGGGGGGAGCTCCTACAATGAGCAGTTCTTC.

This chain links TRBV10-3 with TRBJ2-3; D remains unclear. The CDR3 spans 12 residues. With 2 bases removed from V and 2 bases from J, the gap between germline ends came to 2 bases. Germline V gene lookup returns CDR1 ENHRY and CDR2 SYGVKD. The CDR3 sequence is CAISENTDTQYF. CDR3 bases: TGTGCCATCAGTGAGAACACAGATACGCAGTATTTT.

This chain links TRBV10-1 with TRBJ2-1; TRBD2 agrees at 15 bases. V shed 2 bases, J shed 7 bases, and the junction held 0 bases outside the gene matches. Germline CDR1 is WNHNN and CDR2 is SYGVQD (reference sequence). The CDR3 has 15 amino acids. CDR3 nucleotide sequence: TGCGCCAGCAGTGAGGGGACTAGCGGGAGGAATGAGCAGTTCTTC. This codes for CASSEGTSGRNEQFF.

The chain employs TRBV4-3 and TRBJ2-3; D is possibly TRBD1 (5 bases). This CDR3 has 15 residues. Germline CDR1 is LGHNA and CDR2 is YSLEER. The V and J ends lost 0 bases and 5 bases respectively, with 12 bases between them. The CDR3 sequence: CASSQDGAELDTQYF. The CDR3 DNA is TGCGCCAGCAGCCAAGATGGGGCGGAGTTAGATACGCAGTATTTT.

The CDR3 spells CSASLINTGELFF. The DNA of the CDR3 is TGCAGTGCTAGTTTAATCAACACCGGGGAGCTGTTTTTT. This chain links TRBV20-1 with TRBJ2-2; no reliable D call. Between the trimmed V and J ends, which lost 3 bases and 2 bases, there was a span of 7 bases. The CDR3 is 13 residues long. Germline V gene lookup returns CDR1 DFQATT and CDR2 SNEGSKA (reference sequence).

This clone was detected only once. V and J are TRBV6-6 and TRBJ2-1; D gene unclear. The germline V and J ends were trimmed by 2 bases and 5 bases, with 10 bases remaining between them. Germline lookup yields CDR1 MNHNY and CDR2 SVGAGI (reference sequence). This CDR3 is 14 amino acids long. CDR3: CASSYTTGNNEQFF. In DNA, the CDR3 is TGTGCCAGCAGTTACACGACTGGAAACAATGAGCAGTTCTTC.

Note on this clone: An end of the junction differs from the germline gene, which may be a read error. The chain employs TRBV20-1 and TRBJ2-1; 7 bases map to TRBD2. CDR1 and CDR2 from the germline V gene are DFQATT and SNEGSKA (reference sequence). This CDR3 has 11 residues. The CDR3, as DNA: TGCAGTGCTAGGGAACCGGGACTATCGGTCTTC. Translating gives CSAREPGLSVF.

V is TRBV11-3 and J is TRBJ2-3; maybe TRBD2 (6 bases). CDR1 is SGHNT and CDR2 is YENEEA in the germline V gene. The CDR3 extends over 14 amino acids. V gave up 5 bases and J gave up 5 bases, with 14 bases separating them. CDR3 loop: CASSARLGEDTQYF. CDR3 nucleotide sequence: TGTGCCAGCAGCGCCCGACTAGGGGAAGATACGCAGTATTTT.